The next 14 T cell receptor beta chains were all read from a single sample in a study of cytomegalovirus exposure and HLA in healthy donors. A multiplex PCR was run with 60 Vbeta primers and 13 Jbeta primers. TCRdb's copy holds only in-frame clones and misses some; the assay was immunoSEQ multiplex PCR. The data hold 65,000 to 70,000 clones, with around three quarters observed a single time. What was sequenced was PBMCs. The receptors were sampled from a man aged 45-60 years in good health and CMV-seronegative.

The chain recombines TRBV5-4 with TRBJ1-4; D ambiguous. CDR3 length: 15 residues. The germline V gene has CDR1 SGHNT and CDR2 YYREEE (reference sequence). V dropped 4 bases and J dropped 0 bases, with 10 bases sitting between them. The CDR3 here is CASSQKSPTNEKLFF. CDR3 DNA sequence: TGTGCCAGCAGCCAGAAATCACCAACTAATGAAAAACTGTTTTTT.

The rearrangement links TRBV6-5 to TRBJ1-2; possibly TRBD1 for D (5 bases). CDR3 size: 15 residues. V dropped 7 bases and J dropped 2 bases, with 17 bases sitting between them. Germline V gene data show CDR1 as MNHEY and CDR2 as SVGAGI. CDR3: CASTNSWGGNYGYTF. DNA for the CDR3: TGTGCCAGCACAAATTCCTGGGGCGGAAACTATGGCTACACCTTC.

This CDR3 reads CASSLRQGHYGYTF. CDR3 nucleotide sequence: TGTGCCAGCAGCTTAAGGCAGGGTCACTATGGCTACACCTTC. The chain uses TRBV11-2 and TRBJ1-2; maybe TRBD1 (5 bases). The CDR3 is 14 amino acids. Germline V lookup: CDR1 SGHAT, CDR2 FQNNGV. The V and J ends lost 2 bases and 3 bases respectively, with 10 bases between them.

The chain is built from TRBV15 and TRBJ2-7, with TRBD2 matching 12 bases. The CDR3 consists of 15 residues. After removal of 1 base from V and 3 bases from J, the junction contained 1 base not matched to a gene. Germline CDR1 and CDR2: LNHNV and YYDKDF (reference sequence). CDR3 DNA sequence: TGTGCCACCAGCAGAGGGACTAGCGGGAACTACGAGCAGTACTTC. Translation gives CATSRGTSGNYEQYF.

In this sample, this clone turned up once. The chain carries TRBV5-4 and TRBJ2-3; TRBD2 agrees at 9 bases. V shed 2 bases and J 4 bases; nucleotides not matched to a gene: 8. The CDR3 is made up of 16 amino acids. CDR1 is SGHNT and CDR2 is YYREEE in the germline V gene (reference sequence). The CDR3 reads CASSFLTAGGADTQYF. The CDR3 DNA reads as TGTGCCAGCAGCTTTCTTACGGCGGGAGGGGCAGATACGCAGTATTTT.

The gene calls are TRBV5-6 and TRBJ2-7; 7 bases align to TRBD1. The germline V gene encodes CDR1 SGHDT and CDR2 YYEEEE. The CDR3 length is 14 residues. Germline trimming cut 3 bases from V and 2 bases from J; bases unmatched to any gene: 5. CDR3 nucleotides: TGTGCCAGCAGCTGGTGGGACAGAACCTACGAGCAGTACTTC. Translated, it gives CASSWWDRTYEQYF.

This clone was recorded once. This rearrangement joins TRBV7-3 to TRBJ1-2; TRBD1 might be the D (5 bases). Looked up from germline, CDR1 is SGHTA and CDR2 is FQGTGA. This CDR3 has 13 residues. The germline V and J ends were trimmed by 2 bases and 7 bases, with 11 bases remaining between them. CDR3 sequence: CASSLPGRGGYTF. The CDR3, as DNA: TGTGCCAGCAGCTTACCAGGTAGGGGTGGCTACACCTTC.

The chain links TRBV7-2 to TRBJ2-1, with 10 nucleotides matching TRBD2. This CDR3 region has 18 residues. Losses at the gene ends were 5 bases for V and 0 bases for J; bases not matched to a gene: 10. CDR1 and CDR2 from the germline V gene are SGHTA and FQGNSA. CDR3: CASSLRPSGSSSYNEQFF. The CDR3 DNA reads as TGTGCCAGCAGCCTCCGACCTAGCGGGAGTAGCTCCTACAATGAGCAGTTCTTC.

The chain has TRBV18 and TRBJ1-2; TRBD1 is a possible D gene (6 bases). Looked up from germline, CDR1 is KGHSH and CDR2 is LQKENI. With 6 bases removed from V and 8 bases from J, the gap between germline ends came to 19 bases. This CDR3 comprises 14 residues. DNA of the CDR3: TGTGCCAGCTCCGGACGGGACACAGTCCGAGGCTACACCTTC. Translated: CASSGRDTVRGYTF.

The rearrangement links TRBV6-6 to TRBJ1-1; D is possibly TRBD1 (5 bases). CDR3 length equals 13 residues. V lost 8 bases and J lost 0, with 10 bases in between. Germline CDR1 is MNHNY and CDR2 is SVGAGI (reference sequence). The CDR3 protein is CASQGFMNTEAFF. The CDR3 DNA follows: TGTGCCAGCCAGGGCTTTATGAACACTGAAGCTTTCTTT.

The rearrangement links TRBV5-6 to TRBJ1-2, with 11 bases matching TRBD1. V trimming: 4 bases; J trimming: 5 bases; junction bases outside the gene matches: 4. Germline CDR1 SGHDT, CDR2 YYEEEE. The CDR3 spans 14 residues. The CDR3 here is CASSSGTGGYGYTF. DNA of the CDR3: TGTGCCAGCAGCAGTGGGACAGGGGGTTATGGCTACACCTTC.

The chain carries TRBV5-6 and TRBJ1-4, with unresolved D. The germline V gene encodes CDR1 SGHDT and CDR2 YYEEEE. V dropped 0 bases and J dropped 12 bases, with 6 bases sitting between them. CDR3 size: 11 residues. The CDR3 sequence is CASSLEQELFF. The CDR3 region has the DNA TGTGCCAGCAGCTTGGAGCAGGAACTGTTTTTT.

This chain joins TRBV9 and TRBJ2-7; 7 bases match TRBD2. This CDR3 is built from 15 residues. Trimming removed 2 bases from V and 2 bases from J; junction bases left unmatched: 7. CDR1 and CDR2 (germline): SGDLS, YYNGEE. The CDR3 loop reads CASSVSASGTYEQYF. The CDR3 nucleotides read TGTGCCAGCAGCGTTTCGGCTAGCGGTACCTACGAGCAGTACTTC. The whole variable domain, filled in from reference TRBV9 and TRBJ2-7, reads DSGVTQTPKHLITATGQRVTLRCSPRSGDLSVYWYQQSLDQGLQFLIQYYNGEERAKGNILERFSAQQFPDLHSELNLSSLELGDSALYFCASSVSASGTYEQYFGPGTRLTVT.

The V and J genes are TRBV2 and TRBJ2-7; 7 bases fit TRBD1. Looked up from germline, CDR1 is SNHLY and CDR2 is FYNNEI. The CDR3 extends over 15 amino acids. The V segment lost 4 bases and the J segment 2 bases; nucleotides outside the gene matches: 8. CDR3 coding DNA: TGTGCCAGCAGTGCACGCAGGGGGAGCACCTACGAGCAGTACTTC. Its protein is CASSARRGSTYEQYF.